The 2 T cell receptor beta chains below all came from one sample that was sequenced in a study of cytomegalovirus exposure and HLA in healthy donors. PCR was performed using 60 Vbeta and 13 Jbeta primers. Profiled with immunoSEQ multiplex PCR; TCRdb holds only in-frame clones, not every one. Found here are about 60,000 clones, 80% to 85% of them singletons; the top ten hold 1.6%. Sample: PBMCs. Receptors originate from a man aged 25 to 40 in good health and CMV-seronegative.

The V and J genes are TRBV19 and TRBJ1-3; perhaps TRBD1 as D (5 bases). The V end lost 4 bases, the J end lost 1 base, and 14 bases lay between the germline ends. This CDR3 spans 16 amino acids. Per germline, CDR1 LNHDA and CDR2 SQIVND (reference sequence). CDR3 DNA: TGTGCCAGTAGTACCGGGACCGGGGGATCTGGAAACACCATATATTTT. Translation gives CASSTGTGGSGNTIYF.

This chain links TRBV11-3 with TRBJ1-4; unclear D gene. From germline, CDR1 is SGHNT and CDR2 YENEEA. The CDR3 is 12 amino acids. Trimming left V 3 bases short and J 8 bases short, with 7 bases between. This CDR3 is CASSFNREKLFF. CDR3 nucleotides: TGTGCCAGCAGCTTCAACCGGGAAAAACTGTTTTTT.